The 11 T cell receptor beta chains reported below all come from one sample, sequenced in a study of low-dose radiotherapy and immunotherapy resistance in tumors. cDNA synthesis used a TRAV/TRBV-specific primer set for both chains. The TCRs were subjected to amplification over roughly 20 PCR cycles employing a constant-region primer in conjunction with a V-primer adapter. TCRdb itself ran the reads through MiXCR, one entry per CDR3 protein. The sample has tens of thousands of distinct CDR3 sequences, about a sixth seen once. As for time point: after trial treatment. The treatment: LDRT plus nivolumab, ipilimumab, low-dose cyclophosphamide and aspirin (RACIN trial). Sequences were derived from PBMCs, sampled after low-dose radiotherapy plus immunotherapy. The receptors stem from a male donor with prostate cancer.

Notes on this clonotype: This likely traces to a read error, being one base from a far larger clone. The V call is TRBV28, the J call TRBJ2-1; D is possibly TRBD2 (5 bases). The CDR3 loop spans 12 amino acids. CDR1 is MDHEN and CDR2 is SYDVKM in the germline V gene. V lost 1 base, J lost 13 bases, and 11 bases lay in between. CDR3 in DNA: TGTGCCAGCAGTTTATCTTGGGAGACCCAGTTCTTC. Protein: CASSLSWETQFF.

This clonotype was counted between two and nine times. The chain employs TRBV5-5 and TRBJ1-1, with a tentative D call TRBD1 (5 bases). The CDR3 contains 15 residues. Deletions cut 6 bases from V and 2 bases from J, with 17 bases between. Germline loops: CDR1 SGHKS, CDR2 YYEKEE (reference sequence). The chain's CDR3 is CASTLGTGENTEAFF. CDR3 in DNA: TGTGCCAGCACCCTTGGTACAGGCGAAAACACTGAAGCTTTCTTT.

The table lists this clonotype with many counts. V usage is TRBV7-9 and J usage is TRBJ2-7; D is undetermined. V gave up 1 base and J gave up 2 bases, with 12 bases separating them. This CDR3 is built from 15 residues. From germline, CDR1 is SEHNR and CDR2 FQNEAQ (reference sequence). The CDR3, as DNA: TGTGCCAGCAGCTTAGGGGCAGGCCTTGCCTACGAGCAGTACTTC. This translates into CASSLGAGLAYEQYF.

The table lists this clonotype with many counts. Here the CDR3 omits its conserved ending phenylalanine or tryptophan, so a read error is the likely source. The CDR3 reads CASRQGDYTEAFL. As DNA, the CDR3 is TGTGCCAGCAGGCAGGGAGACTACACTGAAGCTTTCTTG. This chain uses TRBV28 with TRBJ1-1; D may be TRBD1 (5 bases). The CDR3 has 13 residues. Germline V gene data show CDR1 as MDHEN and CDR2 as SYDVKM. The V and J ends lost 6 bases and 3 bases respectively, with 11 bases between them.

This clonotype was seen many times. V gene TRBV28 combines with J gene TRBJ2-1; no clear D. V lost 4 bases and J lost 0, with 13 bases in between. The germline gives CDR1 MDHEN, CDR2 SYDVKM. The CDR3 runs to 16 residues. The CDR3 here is CASSSLDLFSYNEQFF. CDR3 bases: TGTGCCAGCAGTTCCCTGGACCTTTTCTCCTACAATGAGCAGTTCTTC.

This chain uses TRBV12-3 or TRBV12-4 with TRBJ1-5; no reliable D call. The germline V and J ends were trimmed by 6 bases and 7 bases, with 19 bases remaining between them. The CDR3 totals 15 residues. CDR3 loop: CASSLGRLREQPQHF. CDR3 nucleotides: TGTGCCAGCAGCCTCGGGCGGCTGCGGGAACAGCCCCAGCATTTT.

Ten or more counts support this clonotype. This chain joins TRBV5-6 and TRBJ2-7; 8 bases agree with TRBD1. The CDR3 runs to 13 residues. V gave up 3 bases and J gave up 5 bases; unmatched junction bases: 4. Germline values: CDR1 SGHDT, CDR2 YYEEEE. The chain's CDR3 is CASSWTGQHEQYF. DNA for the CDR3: TGTGCCAGCAGCTGGACAGGGCAACACGAGCAGTACTTC.

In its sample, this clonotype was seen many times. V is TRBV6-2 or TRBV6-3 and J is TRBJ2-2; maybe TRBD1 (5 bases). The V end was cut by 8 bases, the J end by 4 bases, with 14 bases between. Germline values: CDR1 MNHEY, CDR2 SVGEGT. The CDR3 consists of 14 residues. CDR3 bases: TGTGCCAGCTCCGAGCAGGGTTCCACCGGGGAGCTGTTTTTT. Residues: CASSEQGSTGELFF.

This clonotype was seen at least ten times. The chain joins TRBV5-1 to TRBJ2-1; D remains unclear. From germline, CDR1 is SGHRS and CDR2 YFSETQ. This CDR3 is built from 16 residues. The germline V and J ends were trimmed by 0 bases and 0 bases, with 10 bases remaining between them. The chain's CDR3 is CASSLAALSSYNEQFF. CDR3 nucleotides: TGCGCCAGCAGCTTGGCCGCACTCTCCTCCTACAATGAGCAGTTCTTC. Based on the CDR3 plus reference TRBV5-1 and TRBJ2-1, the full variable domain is KAGVTQTPRYLIKTRGQQVTLSCSPISGHRSVSWYQQTPGQGLQFLFEYFSETQRNKGNFPGRFSGRQFSNSRSEMNVSTLELGDSALYLCASSLAALSSYNEQFFGPGTRLTVL.

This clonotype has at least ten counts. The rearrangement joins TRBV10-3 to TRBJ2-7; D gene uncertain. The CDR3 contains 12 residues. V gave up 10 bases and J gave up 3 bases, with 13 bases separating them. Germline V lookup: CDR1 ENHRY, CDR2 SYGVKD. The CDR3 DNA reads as TGTGCCACCAAGGCTTCTATCTACGAGCAGTACTTC. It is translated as CATKASIYEQYF.

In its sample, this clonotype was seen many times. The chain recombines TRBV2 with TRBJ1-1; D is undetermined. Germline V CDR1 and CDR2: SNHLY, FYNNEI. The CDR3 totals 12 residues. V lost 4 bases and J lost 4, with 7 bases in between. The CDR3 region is CASSGTGTEAFF. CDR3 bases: TGTGCCAGCAGTGGCACGGGCACTGAAGCTTTCTTT.